This TCR beta chain is drawn from a study of T cell responses to AZD1222 COVID-19 vaccine (dated by TCRdb to the early 2020s). Notes on the research overall: A total of about 250 trial participants underwent TCR sequencing, of whom approximately 200 had received two doses of AZD1222 and 26 had received two doses of the MenACWY control vaccine. Enrollment into the trials was organized by age into subgroups of 18-55, 56-69 and 70-plus years, and those subgroups contained approximately 160, 26 and 62 TCR-sequenced participants, respectively.

The sample's time point label, in plain terms: about 28 days (+/-7) after the second vaccine dose. Per the publication, the treatment or condition label means: meningococcal conjugate vaccine given as trial control. The vaccinee samples were drawn from two UK trials, COV001 and COV002, one of which was a single-blind randomized controlled phase 2/3 trial testing AZD1222 (ChAdOx1 nCoV-19) in healthy adults. For TCRbeta chain sequencing, PBMC samples from trial participants were taken at day 0 and at day 28 after the second dose. V gives up 1 base and J gives up 8 bases, and the segment between their germline ends measures 11 bases. The CDR3 covers 14 residues, taking in both the cysteine and the phenylalanine. Only the CDR3 region is kept as DNA, spanning 42 bases read in frame from base 1. Taken from the germline V gene, the CDR1 and CDR2 loops are MDHEN and SYDVKM. This clone was seen a single time. Its recognized antigen is unknown. Base qualities are not provided; no much larger clone lies one nucleotide away.

The CDR3 regions of human TCRbeta chains were subjected to immunosequencing. In the paper's pipeline: TCRs in the repertoires were matched against a reference library of SARS-CoV-2-specific TCRs that had been generated with the MIRA antigen-specificity platform. Breadth was defined as the fraction of unique TCRs that were SARS-CoV-2-associated, and depth was defined as the fraction of total T cells that were SARS-CoV-2-associated. Using the MIRA data, each spike-specific TCR was assigned both to the spike region to which the TCR was reactive and to a CD4 or CD8 class. Log10-transformed breadth and depth values were compared by one-way ANOVA with Sidak's multiple comparisons tests. TCRdb limited this immuneACCESS table to in-frame rearrangements with V and J called. A share of clones is missing; checked studies link under half to unresolved V genes, and the rest is unexplained. Clone size and the V and J calls come from that table; the DNA yielded D and trimming. This sample has around 220,000 clones in its table, and 94% of those were observed once. Over 1.5% of the sample is in the top ten clones.

Overall study outcomes, separate from this receptor: Epitopes outside the regions mutated in the B.1.351 and B.1.1.7 variants were reportedly recognized by nearly half of the unique spike-specific TCRs. Most participants were white British and females outnumbered males, and the authors suggested that clonal diversity may have been underestimated. In the small 56-69-year group, the increase in depth fell short of significance, most likely because of low power. After two AZD1222 doses, both the breadth and the depth of spike-specific TCRs were significantly higher than at day 0 and than in MenACWY recipients. Because no day 14 peak-response samples were available, the repertoires could be characterized only after the peak T cell response. Conclusions about previously exposed vaccinees are limited, since just five to seven AZD1222 recipients were seropositive for SARS-CoV-2 at baseline. CD4 TCRs associated with the vaccine covered the entire spike protein, and the dominant responses were in regions 160-218 and 743-854.

Sequenced here: peripheral blood, sampled 28 days after the second dose of the MenACWY control vaccine. This receptor was identified in an adult who received the MenACWY meningococcal vaccine as a control. The V gene is TRBV28 and the J gene is TRBJ1-4; too little of a D gene remains to name it. The CDR3: CASSLSGDGEKLFF. The DNA sequence is given as TGTGCCAGCAGTTTATCTGGGGATGGCGAAAAACTGTTTTTT.